A selection of T cell receptor beta chains follows, all from one sample in a study of identical twins. Using its own MiXCR run on the 5' RACE reads, TCRdb lists one record per CDR3 protein. The sample holds roughly 700,000 distinct CDR3 sequences; 8.5% to 9.5% are singletons and the top ten take about 0.98%. These records were also assigned to another study, of yellow fever vaccine responses in identical twins.

Sequencing used PBMCs. Source of these receptors: a woman under 30 in good health. Both conserved end residues are part of each CDR3. D genes are given only for firm matches. Clone size is stated in some rows and not others, as once, few, many or a class when expanded.

J gene	V gene	clone size	D gene	CDR3 protein	CDR3 DNA
TRBJ2-6	TRBV5-1	few	NA	CASSPEGWGSGANVLTF	TGCGCCAGCAGCCCCGAAGGATGGGGCTCTGGGGCCAACGTCCTGACTTTC
TRBJ1-5	TRBV20-1	few	NA	CSARSGYNQPQHF	TGCAGTGCTAGATCGGGATACAATCAGCCCCAGCATTTT
TRBJ2-3	TRBV4-3	few	NA	CASSPEGQVPDTQYF	TGCGCCAGCAGCCCAGAGGGCCAGGTTCCAGATACGCAGTATTTT
TRBJ2-1	TRBV6-4	few	NA	CASSPVKDYNEQFF	TGTGCCAGCAGCCCCGTAAAAGACTACAATGAGCAGTTCTTC
TRBJ2-3	TRBV12-3/TRBV12-4	many	TRBD2	CASSLVPSGLTDTQYF	TGTGCCAGCAGTTTAGTTCCTAGCGGGTTGACAGATACGCAGTATTTT
TRBJ2-7	TRBV5-6	NA	NA	CASSMGTHEQYF	TGTGCCAGCAGCATGGGGACCCACGAGCAGTACTTC
TRBJ2-7	TRBV5-1	few	TRBD2	CASARTSGGNYEQYF	TGCGCCAGCGCCCGGACTAGCGGGGGGAACTACGAGCAGTACTTC
TRBJ2-7	TRBV29-1	few	TRBD1	CSVEFPDRPSYEQYF	TGCAGCGTTGAGTTTCCGGACAGGCCCTCCTACGAGCAGTACTTC
TRBJ1-1	TRBV7-6	NA	NA	CASSYSPGTEAFF	TGTGCCAGCAGCTATTCTCCGGGGACTGAAGCTTTCTTT
TRBJ2-3	TRBV29-1	NA	TRBD2	CSVEGTSGGIPGTDTQYF	TGCAGCGTTGAAGGGACTAGCGGGGGGATCCCCGGCACAGATACGCAGTATTTT
TRBJ2-7	TRBV4-3	many	NA	CASSQEKVSSYEQYF	TGCGCCAGCAGCCAAGAAAAGGTTAGCTCCTACGAGCAGTACTTC
TRBJ2-1	TRBV7-2	few	TRBD1	CASSYGQGSYNEQFF	TGTGCCAGCAGCTACGGACAGGGCAGCTACAATGAGCAGTTCTTC
TRBJ2-7	TRBV5-1	NA	TRBD2	CASSWGTSYEQYF	TGCGCCAGCAGCTGGGGGACTAGCTACGAGCAGTACTTC
TRBJ2-2	TRBV11-1	NA	NA	CASSAASLRGRNTGELFF	TGTGCCAGCAGCGCCGCCTCACTCAGGGGCAGGAACACCGGGGAGCTGTTTTTT
TRBJ1-5	TRBV28	NA	NA	CASSVLYQPQHF	TGTGCCAGCAGCGTCCTCTATCAGCCCCAGCATTTT
TRBJ1-3	TRBV2	few	NA	CASSESALSGNTIYF	TGTGCCAGCAGTGAATCGGCCCTCTCTGGAAACACCATATATTTT
TRBJ2-5	TRBV28	few	NA	CASGSGVPPRQETQYF	TGTGCCAGCGGCTCAGGGGTACCGCCGCGCCAAGAGACCCAGTACTTC
TRBJ1-6	TRBV7-9	NA	NA	CASSLGAGWNSPLHF	TGTGCCAGCAGCTTAGGGGCAGGGTGGAATTCACCCCTCCACTTT
TRBJ1-6	TRBV7-9	NA	TRBD1	CASSLTGVYNSPLHF	TGTGCCAGCAGCTTGACAGGGGTCTATAATTCACCCCTCCACTTT
TRBJ1-2	TRBV10-3	many	NA	CAISETEVRGYTF	TGTGCCATCAGTGAGACGGAGGTTCGAGGCTACACCTTC
TRBJ2-5	TRBV6-2/TRBV6-3	NA	NA	CASSYSSTGPETQYF	TGTGCCAGCAGTTACTCTTCAACGGGACCAGAGACCCAGTACTTC
TRBJ1-1	TRBV28	few	NA	CASSFDPGTPESNTEAFF	TGTGCCAGCAGTTTTGATCCGGGGACGCCAGAATCGAACACTGAAGCTTTCTTT
TRBJ2-7	TRBV7-2	few	TRBD2	CASSSYGGGSYEQYF	TGTGCCAGCAGCTCGTACGGCGGGGGCTCCTACGAGCAGTACTTC
TRBJ2-7	TRBV7-6	NA	TRBD1	CASSLATGGSYEQYF	TGTGCCAGCAGCTTAGCGACAGGGGGCTCCTACGAGCAGTACTTC
TRBJ2-1	TRBV4-1	NA	TRBD2	CASSQGAGGLWNEQFF	TGCGCCAGCAGCCAAGGGGCGGGAGGGCTGTGGAATGAGCAGTTCTTC
TRBJ2-7	TRBV15	NA	NA	CATRDTAFYEQYF	TGTGCCACCAGAGACACGGCATTCTACGAGCAGTACTTC
TRBJ2-1	TRBV5-1	few	TRBD2	CASSRRGAYNEQFF	TGCGCCAGCAGCAGGCGGGGGGCCTACAATGAGCAGTTCTTC
TRBJ2-1	TRBV27	NA	NA	CASSRPTVGRSNEQFF	TGTGCCAGCAGTCGACCGACAGTCGGTCGGAGTAATGAGCAGTTCTTC
TRBJ1-4	TRBV12-3/TRBV12-4	NA	NA	CASSPDRTLGKLFF	TGTGCCAGCAGTCCGGACCGAACCCTGGGAAAACTGTTTTTT
TRBJ2-1	TRBV7-9	once	TRBD2	CASSLAIGLAGGHEQFF	TGTGCCAGCAGCTTAGCAATTGGACTAGCGGGGGGGCATGAGCAGTTCTTC
TRBJ2-5	TRBV20-1	NA	NA	CSARKGMEETQYF	TGCAGTGCTAGAAAAGGGATGGAAGAGACCCAGTACTTC
TRBJ2-5	TRBV28	few	TRBD2	CASAPPAGGQKTQYF	TGTGCCAGTGCCCCCCCCGCGGGAGGGCAGAAGACCCAGTACTTC
TRBJ2-5	TRBV7-2	NA	TRBD2	CASSLVRGGGETQYF	TGTGCCAGCAGCTTAGTCCGCGGGGGAGGGGAGACCCAGTACTTC
TRBJ2-7	TRBV20-1	NA	NA	CSARMEGVYYEQYF	TGCAGTGCTAGAATGGAAGGGGTGTACTACGAGCAGTACTTC
TRBJ2-7	TRBV5-1	few	TRBD1	CASSLVVTGGWLYEQYF	TGCGCCAGCAGCCTCGTGGTGACAGGGGGTTGGTTGTACGAGCAGTACTTC
TRBJ2-7	TRBV5-6	NA	TRBD1	CASRGQDRGSEQYF	TGTGCCAGCAGGGGGCAGGACAGGGGAAGCGAGCAGTACTTC
TRBJ1-5	TRBV15	NA	NA	CATSISNSNQPQHF	TGTGCCACCAGCATTTCTAATAGCAATCAGCCCCAGCATTTT
TRBJ2-5	TRBV19	few	NA	CARRQGLQETQYF	TGTGCCAGGAGACAGGGACTACAAGAGACCCAGTACTTC
TRBJ2-7	TRBV27	many	TRBD1	CASSFWDRTYEQYF	TGTGCCAGCAGTTTTTGGGACAGGACCTACGAGCAGTACTTC
TRBJ1-2	TRBV11-2	many	NA	CASSLGLNYGYTF	TGTGCCAGCAGTTTGGGGCTTAACTATGGCTACACCTTC
TRBJ2-1	TRBV24-1	few	TRBD2	CATSDRTSGGLYNEQFF	TGTGCCACCAGTGACCGGACTAGCGGGGGCCTCTACAATGAGCAGTTCTTC